This entry describes one TCR beta chain. Antigen unknown. The data derive from a study of immune evolution from preneoplasia to lung adenocarcinoma. Findings of the study overall: Top clone frequencies peaked in normal lung, apparently declining through invasive adenocarcinoma.

This CDR3 region has 15 residues. The germline V gene has CDR1 MDHEN and CDR2 SYDVKM. Trimming took 5 bases from V and 9 from J, leaving 22 bases between them. Clones were read by immunoSEQ multiplex PCR, and TCRdb kept only the in-frame ones, dropping some. The sample lists roughly 4,200 clones; 65% to 90% were seen once. Histologic diagnosis was independently verified by two lung pathologists. The chain has TRBV28 and TRBJ1-2, with D possibly being TRBD1 (6 bases). The origin of this receptor is a donor aged 70 or over with lung adenocarcinoma. What was sequenced was FFPE adjacent normal lung tissue. The CDR3 DNA reads TGTGCCAGCAGTGCAGGGACAAACAACCGGGGCCGCTACACCTTC. This codes for CASSAGTNNRGRYTF.